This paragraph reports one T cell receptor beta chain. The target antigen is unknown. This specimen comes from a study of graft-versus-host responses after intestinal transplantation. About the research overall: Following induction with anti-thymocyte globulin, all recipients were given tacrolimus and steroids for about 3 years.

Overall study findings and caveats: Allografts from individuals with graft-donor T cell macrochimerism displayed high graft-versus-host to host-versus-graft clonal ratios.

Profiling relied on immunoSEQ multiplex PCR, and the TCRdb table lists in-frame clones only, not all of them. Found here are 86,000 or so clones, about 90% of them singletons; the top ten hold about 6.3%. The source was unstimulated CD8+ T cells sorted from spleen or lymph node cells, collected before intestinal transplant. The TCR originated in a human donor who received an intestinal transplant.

The CDR3, as DNA: TGTGCCAGCAGCTCTTTAAGGGGGTACTCCTACAATGAGCAGTTCTTC. Protein: CASSSLRGYSYNEQFF. The V call is TRBV11-2, the J call TRBJ2-1; D is perhaps TRBD1 (6 bases). V shed 4 bases and J shed 0 bases, with 13 bases lying between them. CDR1 is SGHAT and CDR2 is FQNNGV in the germline V gene. The CDR3 runs 16 residues.